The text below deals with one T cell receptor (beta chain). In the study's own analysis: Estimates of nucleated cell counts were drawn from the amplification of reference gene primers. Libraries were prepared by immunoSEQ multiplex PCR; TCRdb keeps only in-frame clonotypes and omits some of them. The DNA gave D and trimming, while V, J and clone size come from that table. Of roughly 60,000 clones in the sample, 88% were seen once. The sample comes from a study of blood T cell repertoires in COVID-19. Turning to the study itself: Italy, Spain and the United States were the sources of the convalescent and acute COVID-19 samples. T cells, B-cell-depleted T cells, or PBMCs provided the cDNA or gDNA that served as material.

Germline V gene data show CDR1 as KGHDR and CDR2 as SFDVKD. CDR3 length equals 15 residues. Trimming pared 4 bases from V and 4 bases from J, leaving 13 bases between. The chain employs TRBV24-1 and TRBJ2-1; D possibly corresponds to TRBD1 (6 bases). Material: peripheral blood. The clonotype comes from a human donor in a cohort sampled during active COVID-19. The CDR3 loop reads CATSDHGGEYNEQFF. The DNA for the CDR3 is TGTGCCACCAGTGACCATGGGGGCGAATACAATGAGCAGTTCTTC.